Shown below are 27 T cell receptor beta chains from a single sample sequenced in a study of blood T cells in healthy people across ages. Primed by a sample-barcoded 5' primer and a J-beta primer mix, a second PCR proceeded for about 6 to 12 cycles. One entry per CDR3 protein results from TCRdb running MiXCR on the 5' RACE reads. The repertoire includes some 1.7 million distinct CDR3 sequences, 28% of them detected once, and 7.7% sits in the top ten. Sequencing was performed on blood. The receptors were sampled from a woman in her 30s in good health.

The sample holds many counts of this clonotype. The V call is TRBV6-5, the J call TRBJ1-5, with 9 bases aligning to TRBD1. Germline-derived CDR1 and CDR2 are MNHEY and SVGAGI. Trimming took 9 bases from V and 7 from J; bases not matched to a gene: 10. There are 14 residues in the CDR3. The CDR3 sequence is CASKPGQGGQPQHF. The DNA for the CDR3 is TGTGCCAGTAAACCGGGACAGGGAGGACAGCCCCAGCATTTT.

The chain recombines TRBV7-9 with TRBJ2-7; 9 positions agree with TRBD2. This CDR3 has 15 residues. Germline assignment: CDR1 SEHNR and CDR2 FQNEAQ (reference sequence). The ends lost 6 bases at V and 3 bases at J; junction bases unmatched: 9. The CDR3 region is CASRPSGGTFYEQYF. DNA for the CDR3: TGTGCCAGCAGACCCAGCGGGGGGACCTTCTACGAGCAGTACTTC.

The V call is TRBV20-1, the J call TRBJ1-2; 9 positions match TRBD1. Germline V gene data show CDR1 as DFQATT and CDR2 as SNEGSKA (reference sequence). This CDR3 spans 16 amino acids. The J segment lost 4 bases and the V segment lost 3 bases, leaving 12 bases of the junction unmatched. The CDR3 reads CSASPLLQGARYGYTF. CDR3 nucleotides: TGCAGTGCTAGTCCGCTTCTACAGGGGGCACGCTATGGCTACACCTTC.

The CDR3 here is CASSLRTADGYTF. The DNA for the CDR3 is TGCGCCAGCAGCTTGAGGACAGCGGATGGCTACACCTTC. The V and J genes are TRBV5-1 and TRBJ1-2; D possibly corresponds to TRBD1 (6 bases). Germline V gives CDR1 SGHRS, CDR2 YFSETQ. Deletions cut 1 base from V and 6 bases from J, with 10 bases between. The CDR3 loop spans 13 amino acids.

As regards this clonotype: Sequence at one end of the junction differs from germline and may be a read error. The chain combines TRBV12-3 or TRBV12-4 with TRBJ1-1; the D gene is possibly TRBD1 (5 bases). This CDR3 comprises 13 residues. The CDR3 sequence is CAGSGQGYTEAFF. DNA for the CDR3: TGTGCCGGCAGCGGTCAGGGATACACTGAAGCTTTCTTT.

This clonotype has at least ten counts. The V and J genes are TRBV18 and TRBJ2-7; D ambiguous. Germline V gene sequence: CDR1 KGHSH, CDR2 LQKENI. The CDR3 totals 15 residues. The V and J ends lost 0 bases and 4 bases respectively, with 13 bases between them. DNA of the CDR3: TGTGCCAGCTCACCACCGGGCGACGGCAAATACGAGCAGTACTTC. Translation gives CASSPPGDGKYEQYF.

The table lists this clonotype with many counts. The chain recombines TRBV7-2 with TRBJ2-7, with D perhaps TRBD1 (5 bases). Trimming pared 6 bases from V and 3 bases from J, leaving 9 bases between. Per the germline V gene, CDR1 is SGHTA and CDR2 is FQGNSA. The CDR3 is 12 residues long. Here the CDR3 DNA reads TGTGCCAGCAGTTTACAGGACTACGAGCAGTACTTC. This sequence encodes CASSLQDYEQYF.

This chain joins TRBV29-1 and TRBJ2-1; D may match TRBD1 or TRBD2 (5 bases each). This CDR3 spans 14 amino acids. Trimming left V 4 bases short and J 9 bases short, with 19 bases between. The V gene's germline CDR1 is SQVTM and CDR2 ANQGSEA. CDR3 DNA: TGCAGCGTTGTATCTTTTGGGGGAAAGGGTGAGCAGTTCTTC. Its translation: CSVVSFGGKGEQFF.

V usage is TRBV28 and J usage is TRBJ2-3; a weak D match, TRBD1 (5 bases). The CDR3 is made up of 12 amino acids. CDR1 is MDHEN and CDR2 is SYDVKM in the germline V gene. Trimming removed 10 bases at V and 5 bases at J, with 13 bases between. CDR3 sequence (DNA): TGTGCCACCCTCAGGGAAAGAGATACGCAGTATTTT. This translates into CATLRERDTQYF.

A remark on this clonotype: An end of the junction does not agree with germline; a read error may underlie this. The chain couples TRBV2 to TRBJ2-5, with TRBD2 as a possible D gene (6 bases). The CDR3 is 13 residues long. From germline, CDR1 is SNHLY and CDR2 FYNNEI. This CDR3 is CASRDWNQETQYF. The CDR3 region has the DNA TGCGCCAGCAGGGACTGGAACCAAGAGACCCAGTACTTC.

At least ten counts were recorded for this clonotype. J is TRBJ2-6 and V is TRBV20-1, with TRBD2 as a possible D gene (5 bases). Germline values: CDR1 DFQATT, CDR2 SNEGSKA (reference sequence). This CDR3 comprises 17 residues. Deletions cut 5 bases from V and 0 bases from J, with 17 bases between. CDR3: CSAFPPSGSSGANVLTF. DNA for the CDR3: TGCAGTGCTTTCCCCCCTTCGGGGAGCTCTGGGGCCAACGTCCTGACTTTC.

The CDR3 loop is CASSEGLVNTEAFF. The CDR3 region has the DNA TGCGCCAGCAGCGAGGGACTAGTGAACACTGAAGCTTTCTTT. The V gene is TRBV10-1, the J gene TRBJ1-1; D is possibly TRBD1 (5 bases). V lost 6 bases, J lost 0 bases, and 11 bases lay in between. This CDR3 has 14 residues. Germline CDR1 and CDR2: WNHNN and SYGVQD (reference sequence).

DNA of the CDR3: TGTGCCAGCAGCTTGGACCCACTAGAAAAACTGTTTTTT. The encoded protein is CASSLDPLEKLFF. This chain links TRBV5-5 with TRBJ1-4; D gene uncertain. CDR3 size: 13 residues. CDR1 and CDR2 (germline): SGHKS, YYEKEE (reference sequence). V was clipped by 0 bases and J by 8 bases, with 8 bases between them.

The CDR3 sequence is CASTPGQGGQETQYF. The DNA of the CDR3 is TGTGCCAGCACCCCGGGACAGGGAGGGCAAGAGACCCAGTACTTC. V usage is TRBV12-3 or TRBV12-4 and J usage is TRBJ2-5, with 9 bases identical to TRBD1. This CDR3 contains 15 residues. V dropped 7 bases and J dropped 2; count of bases not matched to a gene: 8.

Regarding this clonotype: A read error is possible here, since a much larger clone lies one base away. CDR3 coding DNA: TGTGCCGGCAGTGCTCAACAGGGGGACTATGGCTACACCTTC. This encodes CAGSAQQGDYGYTF. V is TRBV6-4 and J is TRBJ1-2; 8 bases are shared with TRBD1. The germline V gene has CDR1 MRHNA and CDR2 SNTAGT. The CDR3 covers 14 residues.

This clonotype appeared many times. The rearrangement joins TRBV20-1 to TRBJ2-4, with D unclear. Germline-derived CDR1 and CDR2 are DFQATT and SNEGSKA (reference sequence). The V and J ends lost 3 bases and 1 base respectively, with 13 bases between them. The CDR3 consists of 15 residues. CDR3 DNA sequence: TGCAGTGCTAGTACAGTCCGTGCTGCCAAAAACATTCAGTACTTC. It yields the protein CSASTVRAAKNIQYF.

The chain employs TRBV2 and TRBJ2-3; 8 nucleotides match TRBD2. Germline assignment: CDR1 SNHLY and CDR2 FYNNEI. CDR3 length: 15 residues. V shed 8 bases and J 6 bases; nucleotides not matched to a gene: 13. The CDR3 sequence: CASSDPGGRGDTQYF. The CDR3, as DNA: TGTGCCAGCTCAGATCCGGGGGGGCGCGGGGATACGCAGTATTTT.

This clonotype was detected ten times or more. V gene TRBV2 combines with J gene TRBJ1-2, with TRBD1 matching 7 bases. Trimming removed 2 bases from V and 5 bases from J; junction bases left unmatched: 5. The CDR3 spans 14 residues. The germline gives CDR1 SNHLY, CDR2 FYNNEI. The CDR3 protein is CASSEFGTAYGYTF. DNA for the CDR3: TGTGCCAGCAGTGAATTCGGGACAGCGTATGGCTACACCTTC.

The rearrangement joins TRBV20-1 to TRBJ1-2; possibly TRBD1 for D (5 bases). Germline values: CDR1 DFQATT, CDR2 SNEGSKA (reference sequence). Trimming pared 5 bases from V and 7 bases from J, leaving 29 bases between. There are 17 residues in the CDR3. The CDR3 bases are TGCAGTGCTGCCTCACCAGCAAGGACCCGGGGCTGGAGTGGCTACACCTTC. Translated, it gives CSAASPARTRGWSGYTF.

This chain uses TRBV18 with TRBJ2-1; D is undetermined. Trimming stripped 3 bases from V and 8 bases from J, with 8 bases between. The germline V gene encodes CDR1 KGHSH and CDR2 LQKENI. CDR3 length: 12 amino acids. This CDR3 is CASSPAQYEQFF. The CDR3 DNA reads as TGTGCCAGCTCACCTGCCCAATATGAGCAGTTCTTC.

This clonotype was found once. The chain has TRBV5-6 and TRBJ2-1; 8 bases line up with TRBD2. V shed 4 bases, J shed 8 bases, and the junction held 11 bases outside the gene matches. This CDR3 contains 15 residues. The V gene's germline CDR1 is SGHDT and CDR2 YYEEEE. CDR3 nucleotides: TGTGCCAGCAGCCGAGAGCGGGAGAGGGTGGATGAGCAGTTCTTC. This sequence encodes CASSRERERVDEQFF.

The gene calls are TRBV3-1 and TRBJ2-7; a weak D match, TRBD1 (6 bases). From germline, CDR1 is LGHDT and CDR2 YNNKEL (reference sequence). The V gene lost 3 bases and the J gene lost 6 bases, with 27 bases spanning the gap. The CDR3 loop spans 18 amino acids. The CDR3 bases are TGTGCCAGCAGCCAGCGTCAATCCCCAGGGGCGCCTTACAGCGAGCAGTACTTC. Translating gives CASSQRQSPGAPYSEQYF.

This clonotype has ten or more counts. The genes are TRBV10-3 and TRBJ2-1; 10 bases match TRBD2. The CDR3 length is 15 residues. Per the germline V gene, CDR1 is ENHRY and CDR2 is SYGVKD. V trimming: 5 bases; J trimming: 8 bases; junction bases outside the gene matches: 9. The CDR3 sequence is CAISSLAGAGYEQFF. The CDR3 DNA follows: TGTGCCATCAGTTCCCTAGCGGGAGCAGGTTATGAGCAGTTCTTC.

Concerning this clonotype itself: A much larger clone sits a single nucleotide away, making a read error possible. The chain employs TRBV29-1 and TRBJ1-4; D not certain. The germline gives CDR1 SQVTM, CDR2 ANQGSEA. The CDR3 extends over 12 amino acids. CDR3: CSVGTAGEKRFF. CDR3 nucleotides: TGCAGCGTTGGGACTGCTGGTGAAAAACGGTTTTTT.

This clonotype has only a few counts. This chain uses TRBV5-5 with TRBJ2-3, with TRBD2 matching over 7 bases. CDR3 length: 15 residues. In germline, CDR1 is SGHKS, CDR2 YYEKEE (reference sequence). The ends lost 5 bases at V and 0 bases at J; junction bases unmatched: 6. CDR3 loop: CASSPAAGSTDTQYF. The CDR3 DNA reads TGTGCCAGCAGTCCCGCAGCGGGAAGCACAGATACGCAGTATTTT.

This chain links TRBV6-5 with TRBJ2-3; D might be TRBD2 (6 bases). V lost 6 bases and J 4 bases, leaving 11 bases between the germline ends. The germline V gene encodes CDR1 MNHEY and CDR2 SVGAGI. The CDR3 totals 13 residues. CDR3 amino acids: CASRPPGADTQYF. Written as DNA, the CDR3 is TGTGCCAGCAGACCACCGGGGGCAGATACGCAGTATTTT.

The chain has TRBV6-5 and TRBJ1-2, with D possibly TRBD1 on 5 matching bases. The CDR3 consists of 14 residues. CDR1 MNHEY and CDR2 SVGAGI come from the germline V gene. V was cut by 2 bases and J by 3 bases, with 10 bases left in between. The CDR3 DNA follows: TGTGCCAGCAGTTACGTCAGGGCGGACTATGGCTACACCTTC. This codes for CASSYVRADYGYTF.